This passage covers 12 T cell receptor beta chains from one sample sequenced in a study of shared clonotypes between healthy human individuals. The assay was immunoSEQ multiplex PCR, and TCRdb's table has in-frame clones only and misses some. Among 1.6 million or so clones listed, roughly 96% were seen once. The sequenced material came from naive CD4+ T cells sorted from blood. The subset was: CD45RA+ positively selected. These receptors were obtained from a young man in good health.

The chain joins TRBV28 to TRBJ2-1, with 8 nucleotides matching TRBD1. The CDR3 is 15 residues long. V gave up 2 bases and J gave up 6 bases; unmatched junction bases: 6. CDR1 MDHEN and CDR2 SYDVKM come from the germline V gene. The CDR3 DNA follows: TGTGCCAGCAGTTTACCCTTGACAGGGGTCAATGAGCAGTTCTTC. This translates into CASSLPLTGVNEQFF. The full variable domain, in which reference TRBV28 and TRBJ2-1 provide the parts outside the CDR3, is DVKVTQSSRYLVKRTGEKVFLECVQDMDHENMFWYRQDPGLGLRLIYFSYDVKMKEKGDIPEGYSVSREKKERFSLILESASTNQTSMYLCASSLPLTGVNEQFFGPGTRLTVL.

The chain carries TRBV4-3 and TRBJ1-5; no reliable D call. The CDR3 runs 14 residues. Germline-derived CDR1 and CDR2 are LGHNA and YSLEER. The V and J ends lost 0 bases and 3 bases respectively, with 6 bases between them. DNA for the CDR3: TGCGCCAGCAGCCAAGATCCCTTCAATCAGCCCCAGCATTTT. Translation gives CASSQDPFNQPQHF.

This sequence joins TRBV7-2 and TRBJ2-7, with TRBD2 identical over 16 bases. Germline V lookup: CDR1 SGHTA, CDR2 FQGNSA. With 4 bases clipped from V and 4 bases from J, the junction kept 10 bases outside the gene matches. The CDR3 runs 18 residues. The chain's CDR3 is CASSSGGTSGRAFYEQYF. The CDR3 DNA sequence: TGTGCCAGCAGCTCGGGTGGGACTAGCGGGAGGGCGTTTTACGAGCAGTACTTC.

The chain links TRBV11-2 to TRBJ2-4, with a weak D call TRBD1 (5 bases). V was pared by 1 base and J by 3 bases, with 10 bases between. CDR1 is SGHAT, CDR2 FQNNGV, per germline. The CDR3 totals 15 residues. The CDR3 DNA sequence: TGTGCCAGCAGCTTAGTGTTAGGACACAAAAACATTCAGTACTTC. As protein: CASSLVLGHKNIQYF.

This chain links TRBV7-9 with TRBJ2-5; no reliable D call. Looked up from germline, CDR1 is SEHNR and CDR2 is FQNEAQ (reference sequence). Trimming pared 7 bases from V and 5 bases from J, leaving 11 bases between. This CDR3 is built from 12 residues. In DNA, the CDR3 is TGTGCCAGCACCCGTCCTAGGGAGACCCAGTACTTC. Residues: CASTRPRETQYF.

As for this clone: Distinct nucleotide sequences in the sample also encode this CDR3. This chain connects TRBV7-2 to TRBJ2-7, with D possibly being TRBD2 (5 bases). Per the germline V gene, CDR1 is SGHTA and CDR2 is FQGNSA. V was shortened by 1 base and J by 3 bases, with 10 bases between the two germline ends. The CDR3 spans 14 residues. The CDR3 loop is CASSLGTGVYEQYF. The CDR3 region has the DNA TGTGCCAGCAGCTTAGGAACCGGGGTCTACGAGCAGTACTTC.

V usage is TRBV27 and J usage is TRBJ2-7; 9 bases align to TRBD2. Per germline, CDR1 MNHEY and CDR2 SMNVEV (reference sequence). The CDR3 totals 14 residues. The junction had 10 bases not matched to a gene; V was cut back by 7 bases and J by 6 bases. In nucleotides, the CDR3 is TGTGCCAGCAACCCGGGACTAGCTATTGGCGAGCAGTACTTC. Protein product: CASNPGLAIGEQYF.

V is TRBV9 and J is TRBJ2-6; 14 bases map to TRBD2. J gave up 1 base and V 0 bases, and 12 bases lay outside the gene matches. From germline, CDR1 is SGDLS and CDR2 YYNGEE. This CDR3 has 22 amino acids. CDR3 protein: CASSVGFGLAGGEWSGANVLTF. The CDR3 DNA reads TGTGCCAGCAGCGTAGGATTTGGACTAGCGGGAGGAGAGTGGTCTGGGGCCAACGTCCTGACTTTC.

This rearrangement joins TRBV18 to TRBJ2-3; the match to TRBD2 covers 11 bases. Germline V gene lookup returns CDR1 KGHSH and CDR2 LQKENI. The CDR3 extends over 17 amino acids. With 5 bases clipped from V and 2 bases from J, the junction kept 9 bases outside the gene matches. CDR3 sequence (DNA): TGTGCCAGCTCATTAGCCGGGACTAGCGGCTTCACAGATACGCAGTATTTT. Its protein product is CASSLAGTSGFTDTQYF.

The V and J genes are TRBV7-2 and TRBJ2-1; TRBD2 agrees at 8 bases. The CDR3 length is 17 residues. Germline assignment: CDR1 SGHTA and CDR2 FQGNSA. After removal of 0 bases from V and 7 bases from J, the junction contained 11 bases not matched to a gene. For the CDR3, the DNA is TGTGCCAGCAGCTTAGCCAGGCTAGCGGGTTTCCTTAATGAGCAGTTCTTC. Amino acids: CASSLARLAGFLNEQFF.

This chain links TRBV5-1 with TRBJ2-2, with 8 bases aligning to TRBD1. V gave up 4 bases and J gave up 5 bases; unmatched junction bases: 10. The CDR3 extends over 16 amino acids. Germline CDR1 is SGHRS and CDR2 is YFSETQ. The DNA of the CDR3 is TGCGCCAGCAGCGCGCAGGGGGCGGCTGGGACCGGGGAGCTGTTTTTT. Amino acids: CASSAQGAAGTGELFF. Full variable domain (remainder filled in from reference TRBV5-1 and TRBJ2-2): KAGVTQTPRYLIKTRGQQVTLSCSPISGHRSVSWYQQTPGQGLQFLFEYFSETQRNKGNFPGRFSGRQFSNSRSEMNVSTLELGDSALYLCASSAQGAAGTGELFFGEGSRLTVL.

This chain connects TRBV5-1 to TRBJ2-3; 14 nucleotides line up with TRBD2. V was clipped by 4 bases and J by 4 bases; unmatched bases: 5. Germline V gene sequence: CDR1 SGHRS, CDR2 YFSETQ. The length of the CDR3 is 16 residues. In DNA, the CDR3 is TGCGCCAGCAGCGCCGGGACTAGCGGGAGTTCAGATACGCAGTATTTT. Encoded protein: CASSAGTSGSSDTQYF.